Listed below are T cell receptor beta chains from one sample, sequenced in a study of a mutant IDH1 vaccine in newly diagnosed glioma. Profiled with immunoSEQ multiplex PCR; TCRdb holds only in-frame clones, not every one. The data hold 30,000 to 40,000 clones, with 80% observed a single time. Antigens for these TCRs are unknown. The sequences come from PBMCs, collected from a glioma patient whose treatment included an IDH1 peptide vaccine. The receptors were sampled from a man between 35 and 55 years old with glioma. Some clones in this sample may be carry-over from other donors' samples. The CDR3 runs from the conserved cysteine through the conserved F or W. The order of the fields is D gene, J gene, clone size, CDR3 length, V gene, CDR3 DNA, CDR3 protein. A D gene is named only where the DNA matches it firmly. Where a row states a size, it is once, few, many or the class of an expanded clone; other rows omit it.

>.|TRBJ1-1|.|13|TRBV10-1
TGCGCCACTGCCCCCCGGAGCGACACTGAAGCTTTCTTT
CATAPRSDTEAFF
>.|TRBJ1-1|.|12|TRBV10-1
TGCGCCAGCAGGGGACCGAACACTGAAGCTTTCTTT
CASRGPNTEAFF
>TRBD2|TRBJ2-2|.|15|TRBV10-3
TGTGCCATCAAGGGAAGCGGGGGGATCACCGGGGAGCTGTTTTTT
CAIKGSGGITGELFF
>.|TRBJ1-2|.|17|TRBV7-8
TGTGCCAGCAGCTTAGGAGGGGGGTCAGGTCCGGTTTATGGCTACACCTTC
CASSLGGGSGPVYGYTF
>TRBD1|TRBJ1-5|.|16|TRBV19
TGTGCCAGTAGTAGGGACAGCCCCTATAGCAATCAGCCCCAGCATTTT
CASSRDSPYSNQPQHF
>.|TRBJ1-5|.|13|TRBV2
TGTGCCAGCAGTGAGGAGACTCATCAGCCCCAGCATTTT
CASSEETHQPQHF
>TRBD2|TRBJ2-5|.|16|TRBV5-4
TGTGCCAGCAGCGGTGCGCGGGGGAGCATCCAAGAGACCCAGTACTTC
CASSGARGSIQETQYF
>TRBD1|TRBJ1-1|.|13|TRBV19
TGTGCCAGTAGTCCCGGGACAGGGGGCGTCGCTTTCTTT
CASSPGTGGVAFF
>.|TRBJ1-4|.|13|TRBV5-1
TGCGCCAGCAACGGGGGGGCTAATGAAAAACTGTTTTTT
CASNGGANEKLFF
>TRBD1|TRBJ1-2|few|15|TRBV5-4
TGTGCCAGCAGCATAAGGACAGGGAGATCCTATGGCTACACCTTC
CASSIRTGRSYGYTF
>TRBD1|TRBJ2-4|.|16|TRBV10-1
TGCGCCAGCAGCGAGGGACAGGGGGCGACCAAAAACATTCAGTACTTC
CASSEGQGATKNIQYF
>.|TRBJ2-1|.|10|TRBV2
TGTGCCAGCAGTGTGGGGGGGCAGTTCTTC
CASSVGGQFF
>TRBD2|TRBJ2-1|few|16|TRBV15
TGTGCCACCAGCAGAGAAACGGGGGGGAGCTACAATGAGCAGTTCTTC
CATSRETGGSYNEQFF
>.|TRBJ1-1|.|16|TRBV5-1
TGCGCCAGCAGCCCCCTTGGTGGAAAACGGAACACTGAAGCTTTCTTT
CASSPLGGKRNTEAFF
>.|TRBJ2-1|.|12|TRBV6-1
TGTGCCAGCAGTGAAGCGGGGGTTGAGCAGTTCTTC
CASSEAGVEQFF
>TRBD2|TRBJ2-7|.|16|TRBV5-1
TGCGCCAGCAGCCCTAGTGGGAGCGGGGGCTCCTACGAGCAGTACTTC
CASSPSGSGGSYEQYF
>.|TRBJ2-5|once|15|TRBV2
TGTGCCAGCAACCGACTACTACAGTACCAAGAGACCCAGTACTTC
CASNRLLQYQETQYF